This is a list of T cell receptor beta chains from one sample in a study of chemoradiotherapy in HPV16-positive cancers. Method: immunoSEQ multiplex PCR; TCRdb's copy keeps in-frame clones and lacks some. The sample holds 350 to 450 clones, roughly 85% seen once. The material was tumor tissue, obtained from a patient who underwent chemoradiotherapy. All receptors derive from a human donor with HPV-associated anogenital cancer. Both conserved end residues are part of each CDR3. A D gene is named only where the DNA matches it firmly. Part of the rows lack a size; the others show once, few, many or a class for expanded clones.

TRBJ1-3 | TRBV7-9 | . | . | CASSLRVSGNTIYF | TGTGCCAGCAGCTTGAGAGTCTCTGGAAACACCATATATTTT
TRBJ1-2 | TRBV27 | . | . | CASSPWTEYLEIYGYTF | TGTGCCAGCAGTCCCTGGACAGAGTACTTAGAAATCTATGGCTACACCTTC
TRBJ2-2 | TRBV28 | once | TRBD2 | CASSLVVAGATNTGELFF | TGTGCCAGCAGTTTGGTTGTAGCGGGGGCCACGAACACCGGGGAGCTGTTTTTT
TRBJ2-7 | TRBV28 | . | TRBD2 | CASSFRGRGEQYF | TGTGCCAGCAGTTTCCGGGGGAGGGGCGAGCAGTACTTC
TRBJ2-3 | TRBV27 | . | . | CASSFHTDTQYF | TGTGCCAGCAGTTTTCACACAGATACGCAGTATTTT
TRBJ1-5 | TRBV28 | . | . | CASSFSGAGRDTQHF | TGTGCCAGCAGTTTTAGCGGGGCCGGAAGAGATACGCAGCATTTT
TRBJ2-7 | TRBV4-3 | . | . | CASSQEGGPSTYEQYF | TGCGCCAGCAGCCAAGAAGGGGGACCTAGCACCTACGAGCAGTACTTC
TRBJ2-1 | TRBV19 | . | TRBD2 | CASSMDGLAGINEQFF | TGTGCCAGTAGTATGGACGGACTAGCGGGAATTAATGAGCAGTTCTTC
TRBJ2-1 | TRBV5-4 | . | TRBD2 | CASSLAPLAGSNEQFF | TGTGCCAGCAGCTTGGCCCCACTAGCGGGGTCCAATGAGCAGTTCTTC
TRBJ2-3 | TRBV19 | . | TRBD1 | CASSFFGTGHTDTQYF | TGTGCCAGTAGTTTTTTTGGGACAGGGCACACAGATACGCAGTATTTT